A single sample is the source of the 5 T cell receptor beta chains below, sequenced in a study of blood T cell repertoires in COVID-19. The data were produced by immunoSEQ multiplex PCR, yet TCRdb's version contains in-frame clones alone and is incomplete. The sample yields a few hundred thousand clones, about nine tenths seen once. The sample taken for sequencing was peripheral blood. The source of these receptors is a man aged 50-59 years with active or convalescent COVID-19.

This CDR3 reads CASSLRLESYEQYF. In DNA form, the CDR3 reads TGTGCCAGCAGCTTAAGGCTAGAATCCTACGAGCAGTACTTC. The chain has TRBV7-3 and TRBJ2-7; D not resolved. From germline, CDR1 is SGHTA and CDR2 FQGTGA. Trimming took off 1 base at V and 1 base at J, with 8 bases between the two ends. There are 14 residues in the CDR3.

The count of this clone is one. V usage is TRBV10-2 and J usage is TRBJ1-6; D unresolved. The V end was cut by 4 bases, the J end by 5 bases, with 6 bases between. CDR3 size: 13 residues. CDR1 and CDR2 from the germline V gene are WSHSY and SAAADI. The CDR3 reads CASSVVDNSPLHF. In nucleotides, the CDR3 is TGCGCCAGCAGTGTTGTAGATAATTCACCCCTCCACTTT.

This chain joins TRBV7-9 and TRBJ2-5; TRBD1 aligns across 10 bases. V lost 1 base to trimming and J lost 7 bases; unmatched junction nucleotides: 6. This CDR3 is built from 15 residues. Germline V gene lookup returns CDR1 SEHNR and CDR2 FQNEAQ (reference sequence). The CDR3 DNA reads TGTGCCAGCAGCTTAGGGGGACAGGGGATTGGGACCCAGTACTTC. Translation gives CASSLGGQGIGTQYF.

The chain combines TRBV6-2 or TRBV6-3 with TRBJ2-1, with D uncertain. V was pared by 0 bases and J by 9 bases, with 6 bases between. This CDR3 has 12 amino acids. Germline values: CDR1 MNHEY, CDR2 SVGEGT. CDR3: CASSYSPGEQFF. Here the CDR3 DNA reads TGTGCCAGCAGTTACTCTCCCGGTGAGCAGTTCTTC.

This clone was seen a handful of times. V and J are TRBV2 and TRBJ2-7, with 8 positions matching TRBD2. Looked up from germline, CDR1 is SNHLY and CDR2 is FYNNEI. There are 14 residues in the CDR3. V trimming: 6 bases; J trimming: 11 bases; junction bases outside the gene matches: 15. CDR3 nucleotides: TGTGCCAGCAGGTTCCAAACTAGCGGACACGGGGAGTACTTC. This gives the protein CASRFQTSGHGEYF.